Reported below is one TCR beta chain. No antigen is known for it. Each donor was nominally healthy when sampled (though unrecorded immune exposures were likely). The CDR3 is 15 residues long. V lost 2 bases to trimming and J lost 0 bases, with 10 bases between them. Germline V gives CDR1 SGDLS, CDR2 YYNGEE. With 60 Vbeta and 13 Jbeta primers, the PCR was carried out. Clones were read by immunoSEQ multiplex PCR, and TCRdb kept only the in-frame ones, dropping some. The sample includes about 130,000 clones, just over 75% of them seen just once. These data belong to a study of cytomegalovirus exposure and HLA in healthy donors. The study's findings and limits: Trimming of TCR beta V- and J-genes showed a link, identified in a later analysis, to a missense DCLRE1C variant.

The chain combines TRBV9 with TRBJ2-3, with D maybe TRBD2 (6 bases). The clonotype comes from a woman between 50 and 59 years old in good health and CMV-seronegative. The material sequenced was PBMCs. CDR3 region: CASSVDGTSTDTQYF. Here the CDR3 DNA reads TGTGCCAGCAGCGTCGACGGGACTAGCACAGATACGCAGTATTTT.